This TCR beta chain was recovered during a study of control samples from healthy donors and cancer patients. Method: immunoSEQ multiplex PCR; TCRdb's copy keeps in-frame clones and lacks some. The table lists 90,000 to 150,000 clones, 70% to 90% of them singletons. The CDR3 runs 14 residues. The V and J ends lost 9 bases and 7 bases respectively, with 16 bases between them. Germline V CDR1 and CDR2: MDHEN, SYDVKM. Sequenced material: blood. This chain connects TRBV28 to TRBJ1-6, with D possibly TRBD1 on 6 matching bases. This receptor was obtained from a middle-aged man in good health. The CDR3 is CASSGGQSNSPLHF. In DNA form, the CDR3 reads TGTGCCAGTTCGGGGGGGCAGTCAAATTCACCCCTCCACTTT.